One and the same sample provided the 19 T cell receptor beta chains below, sequenced in a study of blood T cell repertoires in COVID-19. The protocol was immunoSEQ multiplex PCR, while the TCRdb copy is restricted to in-frame clones and leaves out a portion. Here the sample spans hundreds of thousands of clones, 75% to 85% being singletons. Sequencing used peripheral blood. The receptors originated from a man between 45 and 60 years old with active or convalescent COVID-19.

V is TRBV6-5 and J is TRBJ1-2; 7 nucleotides line up with TRBD1. CDR1 MNHEY and CDR2 SVGAGI come from the germline V gene. CDR3 length: 15 residues. Germline trimming cut 6 bases from V and 1 base from J; bases unmatched to any gene: 8. As DNA, the CDR3 is TGTGCCAGCAGACTGGACAGGACCCATAACTATGGCTACACCTTC. Its translation is CASRLDRTHNYGYTF.

The chain couples TRBV5-1 to TRBJ2-7; TRBD2 matches 11 bases. Trimming at V came to 0 bases and at J to 4 bases, leaving 3 bases not matched to a gene. Per the germline V gene, CDR1 is SGHRS and CDR2 is YFSETQ. The CDR3 sequence is 15 residues long. CDR3 nucleotides: TGCGCCAGCAGCTTGGATACTAGCGGGAGTTACGAGCAGTACTTC. This sequence encodes CASSLDTSGSYEQYF.

The rearrangement uses TRBV4-1 and TRBJ2-1, with a tentative D call TRBD2 (6 bases). Germline V gives CDR1 MGHRA, CDR2 YSYEKL. This CDR3 has 16 amino acids. Deletions cut 3 bases from V and 4 bases from J, with 16 bases between. CDR3 loop: CASSQSGLETYNEQFF. The CDR3 DNA reads as TGCGCCAGCAGCCAGTCGGGACTGGAGACTTACAATGAGCAGTTCTTC.

This chain joins TRBV2 and TRBJ2-7; tentatively, D is TRBD2 (6 bases). V was pared by 3 bases and J by 3 bases, with 12 bases between. The V gene's germline CDR1 is SNHLY and CDR2 FYNNEI. This CDR3 has 14 residues. The CDR3 DNA follows: TGTGCCAGCAGTGATGTGGCGGGGTACTACGAGCAGTACTTC. It codes for CASSDVAGYYEQYF. Based on the CDR3 plus reference TRBV2 and TRBJ2-7, the full variable domain is EPEVTQTPSHQVTQMGQEVILRCVPISNHLYFYWYRQILGQKVEFLVSFYNNEISEKSEIFDDQFSVERPDGSNFTLKIRSTKLEDSAMYFCASSDVAGYYEQYFGPGTRLTVT.

The chain carries TRBV29-1 and TRBJ2-7; the D gene is possibly TRBD1 (5 bases). The CDR3 loop spans 11 amino acids. V lost 6 bases and J 3 bases, leaving 9 bases between the germline ends. Germline loops: CDR1 SQVTM, CDR2 ANQGSEA. CDR3 protein: CSVNRGYEQYF. CDR3 bases: TGCAGCGTCAATAGGGGCTACGAGCAGTACTTC.

The chain links TRBV24-1 to TRBJ1-2; 11 positions agree with TRBD1. After removal of 4 bases from V and 4 bases from J, the junction contained 16 bases not matched to a gene. Germline V CDR1 and CDR2: KGHDR, SFDVKD. This CDR3 has 19 residues. Here the CDR3 reads CATSDKFYPRTGGRYGYTF. CDR3 nucleotide sequence: TGTGCCACCAGTGACAAATTTTATCCCCGGACAGGGGGCCGCTATGGCTACACCTTC.

This clone is a singleton in its sample. The chain combines TRBV3-1 (or the pseudogene TRBV3-2) with TRBJ1-1; tentatively, D is TRBD1 (5 bases). This CDR3 comprises 17 residues. Trimming removed 0 bases from V and 1 base from J, with 15 bases in between. CDR1 LGHDT and CDR2 YNNKEL come from the germline V gene (reference sequence). CDR3 in DNA: TGTGCCAGCAGCCAAGAAAGGGGCTACACCCCGAACACTGAAGCTTTCTTT. Translated: CASSQERGYTPNTEAFF.

CDR3 amino acids: CASIPGGGGEQFF. For the CDR3, the DNA is TGTGCCAGCATCCCCGGGGGGGGCGGTGAGCAGTTCTTC. The chain recombines TRBV6-2 or TRBV6-3 with TRBJ2-1, with 8 bases fitting TRBD2. Germline lookup yields CDR1 MNHEY and CDR2 SVGEGT. The CDR3 extends over 13 amino acids. After removal of 7 bases from V and 9 bases from J, the junction contained 8 bases not matched to a gene.

The chain has TRBV9 and TRBJ1-3; D is unclear. This CDR3 has 16 amino acids. Germline V gives CDR1 SGDLS, CDR2 YYNGEE. Trimming took off 5 bases at V and 3 bases at J, with 18 bases between the two ends. CDR3 DNA: TGTGCCAGCAGTCCACAGCTCGGGGAGGGTGGAAACACCATATATTTT. Encoded protein: CASSPQLGEGGNTIYF.

The V and J genes are TRBV12-3 or TRBV12-4 and TRBJ2-7; unclear D gene. There are 13 residues in the CDR3. Trimming stripped 6 bases from V and 0 bases from J, with 9 bases between. This chain's CDR3 is CASSPISSYEQYF. Here the CDR3 DNA reads TGTGCCAGCAGCCCGATTAGCTCCTACGAGCAGTACTTC.

The CDR3, as DNA: TGCGCCAGCAGCCAGCGACAGGCGAGTAATGAAAAACTGTTTTTT. Residues: CASSQRQASNEKLFF. The chain links TRBV4-1 to TRBJ1-4, with D possibly matching TRBD1 (6 bases). The CDR3 length is 15 residues. V lost 3 bases to trimming and J lost 4 bases, with 12 bases between them. The germline V gene has CDR1 MGHRA and CDR2 YSYEKL.

The chain is built from TRBV18 and TRBJ2-7; TRBD1 might be the D (6 bases). Trimming cost V 3 bases and J 3 bases, with 18 bases left between them. CDR1 KGHSH and CDR2 LQKENI come from the germline V gene. This CDR3 contains 16 residues. The CDR3 DNA reads TGTGCCAGCTCACCCGCCACAGGAAGGGGGATCTACGAGCAGTACTTC. This gives the protein CASSPATGRGIYEQYF.

This sequence joins TRBV18 and TRBJ1-1; maybe TRBD1 (5 bases). Per germline, CDR1 KGHSH and CDR2 LQKENI. This CDR3 has 14 residues. Between the trimmed V and J ends, which lost 6 bases and 0 bases, there was a span of 11 bases. CDR3 sequence reads: CASSPKGMNTEAFF. Here the CDR3 DNA reads TGTGCCAGCTCCCCAAAGGGGATGAACACTGAAGCTTTCTTT.

This clone was observed a handful of times. This chain links TRBV15 with TRBJ2-1, with 7 bases aligning to TRBD1. This CDR3 contains 13 residues. CDR1 is LNHNV and CDR2 is YYDKDF in the germline V gene (reference sequence). The J segment lost 14 bases and the V segment lost 8 bases, leaving 15 bases of the junction unmatched. The CDR3 region has the DNA TGTGCCACCGTCAGGGGGTGGTACAGGGGAGAGTTCTTC. Amino acid sequence: CATVRGWYRGEFF.

This clone was counted a few times. The rearrangement links TRBV28 to TRBJ2-1; 7 positions match TRBD2. The CDR3 is made up of 17 amino acids. Germline loops: CDR1 MDHEN, CDR2 SYDVKM. V lost 4 bases and J lost 5; bases outside the gene matches: 14. The CDR3 DNA sequence: TGTGCCAGCAGTTCTAGGCGGGGACTCCGGGGGGACAATGAGCAGTTCTTC. Translation gives CASSSRRGLRGDNEQFF.

V and J are TRBV6-4 and TRBJ1-2, with 9 bases matching TRBD1. The germline CDR1 and CDR2 sequences are MRHNA and SNTAGT. CDR3 length: 13 amino acids. J was trimmed by 5 bases and V by 9 bases; bases with no gene match: 7. This chain's CDR3 is CARDRGSPYGYTF. The CDR3 DNA reads as TGTGCCAGGGACAGGGGAAGTCCGTATGGCTACACCTTC.

This rearrangement joins TRBV7-8 to TRBJ2-1; 14 bases line up with TRBD2. Germline lookup yields CDR1 SGHVS and CDR2 FQNEAQ. The CDR3 totals 16 residues. Trimming cost V 0 bases and J 5 bases; bases outside gene matches: 0. This CDR3 reads CASSLAGLAGDNEQFF. The CDR3 nucleotides are TGTGCCAGCAGCTTAGCGGGACTAGCGGGAGACAATGAGCAGTTCTTC.

The CDR3 DNA reads TGTGCCAGTAGTACTACCGGGACTCACAATCAGCCCCAGCATTTT. Translation: CASSTTGTHNQPQHF. The chain joins TRBV19 to TRBJ1-5; possible D gene TRBD1, 5 bases. Trimming shortened V by 4 bases and J by 3 bases, and 13 bases separated the two germline ends. Germline loops: CDR1 LNHDA, CDR2 SQIVND (reference sequence). There are 15 residues in the CDR3.

This clone was seen only once. The chain recombines TRBV28 with TRBJ1-2, with 7 bases aligning to TRBD1. The CDR3 covers 13 residues. The trim removed 6 bases at V and 8 bases at J, leaving 9 bases unmatched. Germline V gene data show CDR1 as MDHEN and CDR2 as SYDVKM. CDR3 bases: TGTGCCAGCAGACGTCACAGGGGAGGCGGCTACACCTTC. Residues: CASRRHRGGGYTF.